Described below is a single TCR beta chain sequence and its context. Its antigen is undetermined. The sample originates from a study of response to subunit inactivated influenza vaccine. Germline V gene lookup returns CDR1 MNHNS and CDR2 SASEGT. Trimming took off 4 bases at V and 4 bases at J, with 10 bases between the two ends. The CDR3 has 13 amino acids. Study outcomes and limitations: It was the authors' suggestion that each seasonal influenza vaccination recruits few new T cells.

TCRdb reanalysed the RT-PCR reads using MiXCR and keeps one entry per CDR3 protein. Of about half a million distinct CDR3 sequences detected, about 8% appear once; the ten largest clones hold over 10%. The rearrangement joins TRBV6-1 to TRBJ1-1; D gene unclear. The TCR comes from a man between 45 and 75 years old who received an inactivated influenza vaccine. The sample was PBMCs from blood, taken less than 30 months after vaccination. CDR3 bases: TGTGCCAGCAGTGTAAGACTATCCACTGAAGCTTTCTTT. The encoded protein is CASSVRLSTEAFF.